Listed below are T cell receptor beta chains from one sample, sequenced in a study of cytomegalovirus exposure and HLA in healthy donors. The repertoire was sequenced with immunoSEQ multiplex PCR; TCRdb's copy has only in-frame clones and lacks some. The sample carries about 120,000 clones, about 76% recorded once. The sequencing sample was made of PBMCs. The source of these receptors is a man aged 60 to 75 in good health and CMV-seropositive. Both conserved end residues are part of each CDR3. The D gene is left open where the match is weak. The listing skips clone size in some rows; elsewhere it reads once, few, many or a size class.

clone size	V gene	J gene	D gene	CDR3 protein	CDR3 DNA
.	TRBV11-2	TRBJ2-3	TRBD2	CASSPTGGAQDTQYF	TGTGCCAGCAGCCCCACGGGGGGAGCTCAAGATACGCAGTATTTT
.	TRBV30	TRBJ1-4	.	CAWTSVDEKLFF	TGTGCCTGGACCTCGGTAGATGAAAAACTGTTTTTT
.	TRBV6-5	TRBJ2-5	TRBD1	CASSDRVKTQYF	TGTGCCAGCAGTGACAGGGTTAAGACCCAGTACTTC
.	TRBV19	TRBJ1-2	TRBD1	CASSIKDRGGYGYTF	TGTGCCAGTAGTATCAAAGACAGGGGCGGATATGGCTACACCTTC
.	TRBV19	TRBJ1-6	TRBD1	CASSLPTGGRSPLHF	TGTGCCAGTAGTCTCCCGACAGGGGGTCGTTCACCCCTCCACTTT
.	TRBV7-9	TRBJ1-2	.	CASSLTWTENYGYTF	TGTGCCAGCAGCTTGACCTGGACAGAGAACTATGGCTACACCTTC
.	TRBV28	TRBJ1-2	TRBD1	CASSSGQGGKLWGYTF	TGTGCCAGCAGTTCCGGACAGGGAGGCAAACTATGGGGCTACACCTTC
.	TRBV9	TRBJ2-7	TRBD1	CASSADPRDRVVEQYF	TGTGCCAGCAGCGCCGACCCCCGGGACAGGGTGGTGGAGCAGTACTTC
.	TRBV5-1	TRBJ1-4	.	CASSFAPATNEKLFF	TGCGCCAGCAGCTTCGCGCCCGCAACTAATGAAAAACTGTTTTTT
.	TRBV6-1	TRBJ1-4	.	CASSEIVGRGTLFF	TGTGCCAGCAGTGAAATTGTAGGCAGGGGCACACTGTTTTTT
.	TRBV5-5	TRBJ1-1	TRBD1	CASSRTGPGRTFF	TGTGCCAGCAGCCGGACAGGCCCGGGGAGAACTTTCTTT
.	TRBV11-1	TRBJ2-7	.	CASSLGYGEQYF	TGTGCCAGCAGCCTCGGGTACGGTGAGCAGTACTTC
.	TRBV5-6	TRBJ2-1	TRBD1	CASSPGQVYNEQFF	TGTGCCAGCAGCCCCGGACAGGTTTACAATGAGCAGTTCTTC
few	TRBV6-5	TRBJ1-3	TRBD1	CASSYSFGGGRNTIYF	TGTGCCAGCAGTTACTCTTTCGGAGGGGGCAGAAACACCATATATTTT
.	TRBV30	TRBJ2-7	.	CAWSPDLNYEQYF	TGTGCCTGGAGTCCAGATTTAAACTACGAGCAGTACTTC
.	TRBV5-5	TRBJ2-2	.	CASRLRDFWRGTGELFF	TGTGCCAGCAGGTTGAGGGACTTTTGGCGGGGCACCGGGGAGCTGTTTTTT
.	TRBV2	TRBJ1-1	.	CASSEAQRGNTEAFF	TGTGCCAGCAGTGAAGCGCAAAGGGGGAACACTGAAGCTTTCTTT
.	TRBV19	TRBJ1-1	TRBD1	CASSRDRGATEAFF	TGTGCCAGTAGTCGGGACAGGGGTGCCACTGAAGCTTTCTTT
.	TRBV21-1	TRBJ1-1	.	CASSKKDRDENTEAFF	TGTGCCAGCAGCAAAAAGGACAGGGATGAGAACACTGAAGCTTTCTTT
once	TRBV2	TRBJ2-1	TRBD2	CASRAGQLAGYNEQFF	TGTGCCAGCAGGGCAGGACAGCTAGCGGGCTACAATGAGCAGTTCTTC
few	TRBV11-2	TRBJ2-3	TRBD2	CASSLGVRGGRKAPDTQYF	TGTGCCAGCAGCTTAGGGGTGCGGGGGGGCCGCAAAGCTCCGGATACGCAGTATTTT
.	TRBV6-6	TRBJ2-7	TRBD1	CATQLPTGTYEQYF	TGTGCCACCCAGTTACCGACAGGGACCTACGAGCAGTACTTC
.	TRBV2	TRBJ2-5	.	CASSGYRVGETQYF	TGTGCCAGCAGTGGGTACAGGGTTGGCGAGACCCAGTACTTC
.	TRBV5-1	TRBJ2-7	TRBD2	CASSVSGLPYEQYF	TGCGCCAGCAGCGTTAGCGGGCTCCCCTACGAGCAGTACTTC
.	TRBV6-6	TRBJ2-1	TRBD2	CASRASGGAYNEQFF	TGTGCCAGCAGGGCTAGCGGGGGGGCTTACAATGAGCAGTTCTTC
.	TRBV5-6	TRBJ1-1	TRBD1	CASHGTGVVTEAFF	TGTGCCAGCCACGGAACAGGGGTGGTCACTGAAGCTTTCTTT
once	TRBV10-3	TRBJ1-1	.	CAIRGGAGGNTEAFF	TGTGCCATTAGGGGGGGGGCTGGGGGCAACACTGAAGCTTTCTTT
.	TRBV5-5	TRBJ2-4	TRBD2	CASSPTGGGSIRDIQYF	TGTGCCAGCAGCCCCACGGGCGGCGGGAGTATCAGGGACATTCAGTACTTC
.	TRBV28	TRBJ1-5	.	CASSLSARRGRWAQHF	TGTGCCAGCAGTTTATCGGCCCGAAGGGGGAGATGGGCCCAGCATTTT
.	TRBV30	TRBJ2-2	.	CACTRGTANTGELFF	TGTGCCTGTACCCGCGGGACGGCGAACACCGGGGAGCTGTTTTTT
.	TRBV30	TRBJ2-3	TRBD1	CAWSYRTGADTQYF	TGTGCCTGGAGCTACAGGACAGGCGCAGATACGCAGTATTTT
.	TRBV5-6	TRBJ2-3	.	CASGRGPPSTADTQYF	TGTGCCAGCGGCCGTGGGCCCCCCTCGACAGCCGATACGCAGTATTTT
.	TRBV6-1	TRBJ1-5	.	CASSELGHSNQPQHF	TGTGCCAGCAGTGAACTGGGCCATAGCAATCAGCCCCAGCATTTT
.	TRBV7-8	TRBJ2-7	TRBD2	CASSLVPGRLAGPYEQYF	TGTGCCAGCAGCTTAGTACCAGGCAGGCTAGCGGGCCCTTACGAGCAGTACTTC
.	TRBV5-4	TRBJ1-2	.	CASSIRGGGPTAGYTF	TGTGCCAGCAGCATAAGAGGCGGGGGGCCGACGGCCGGCTACACCTTC
.	TRBV9	TRBJ2-2	TRBD1	CASSAGQGITGELFF	TGTGCCAGCAGCGCGGGACAGGGGATCACCGGGGAGCTGTTTTTT
.	TRBV10-1	TRBJ1-1	TRBD1	CASSPDRAGPEAFF	TGCGCCAGCAGTCCGGACAGGGCGGGCCCTGAAGCTTTCTTT
few	TRBV7-9	TRBJ1-2	.	CASSQGTGLMYGYTF	TGTGCCAGCAGTCAGGGGACCGGCCTGATGTATGGCTACACCTTC
.	TRBV7-8	TRBJ2-2	TRBD1	CASSLATTVRGHTGELFF	TGTGCCAGCAGCTTAGCCACCACCGTCAGGGGGCACACCGGGGAGCTGTTTTTT
.	TRBV5-1	TRBJ2-7	.	CASRSGPSYEQYF	TGCGCCAGCAGGTCAGGGCCCTCCTACGAGCAGTACTTC
.	TRBV5-1	TRBJ2-1	.	CASSLGQGLYNEQFF	TGCGCCAGCAGCTTGGGTCAGGGGCTATACAATGAGCAGTTCTTC
once	TRBV2	TRBJ2-1	.	CASSGGPNEQFF	TGTGCCAGCAGTGGCGGGCCGAATGAGCAGTTCTTC
.	TRBV30	TRBJ2-7	TRBD2	CAWSGRRGLTYEQYF	TGTGCCTGGAGTGGTCGGCGGGGACTAACCTACGAGCAGTACTTC
.	TRBV6-5	TRBJ2-5	.	CASSYSGYGEETQYF	TGTGCCAGCAGTTACTCAGGTTACGGGGAAGAGACCCAGTACTTC
.	TRBV5-1	TRBJ2-2	TRBD1	CASSSTQGTNTGELFF	TGCGCCAGCAGCTCTACACAGGGGACGAACACCGGGGAGCTGTTTTTT
.	TRBV7-3	TRBJ2-2	.	CATHFRAANTGELFF	TGTGCCACCCATTTCAGGGCCGCGAACACCGGGGAGCTGTTTTTT